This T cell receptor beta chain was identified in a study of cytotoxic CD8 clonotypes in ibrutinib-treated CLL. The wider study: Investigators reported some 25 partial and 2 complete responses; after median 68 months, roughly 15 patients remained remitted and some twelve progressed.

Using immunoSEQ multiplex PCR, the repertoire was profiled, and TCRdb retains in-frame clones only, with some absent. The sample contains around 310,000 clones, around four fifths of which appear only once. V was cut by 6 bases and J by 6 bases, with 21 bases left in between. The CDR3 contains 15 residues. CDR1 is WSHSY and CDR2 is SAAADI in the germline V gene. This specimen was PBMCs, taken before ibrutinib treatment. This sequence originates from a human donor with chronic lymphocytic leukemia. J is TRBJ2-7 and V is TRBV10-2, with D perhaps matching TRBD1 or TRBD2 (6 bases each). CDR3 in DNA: TGCGCCAGCAGAATGGCACAAGGAGGGGGTCCCGAGCAGTACTTC. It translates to CASRMAQGGGPEQYF.